The 32 T cell receptor beta chains presented below share a single source sample, sequenced in a study of molecular identifiers for immune sequencing clone quantification. TCRdb fed the PCR reads into MiXCR, producing one record per CDR3 protein. The repertoire has about 640,000 distinct CDR3 sequences, 15% to 20% of them found once; the top ten carry under 0.95%. The sample was naive CD8+ T cells from blood, with Jurkat cell RNA spiked in. Stated subset: FACS-sorted CD8+CD4-CCR7+CD45RA+ naive T cells. These TCRs come from a human donor in good health. Some libraries in this study had Jurkat cell RNA spiked in.

This clonotype has at least ten counts. This sequence joins TRBV4-3 and TRBJ2-5, with TRBD2 identical over 9 bases. The CDR3 covers 17 residues. J gave up 5 bases and V 1 base, and 11 bases lay outside the gene matches. CDR1 LGHNA and CDR2 YSLEER come from the germline V gene. This CDR3 reads CASSQGQVAGVQETQYF. Written as DNA, the CDR3 is TGCGCCAGCAGCCAAGGGCAGGTAGCGGGAGTTCAGGAGACCCAGTACTTC.

This clonotype was seen a handful of times. CDR3 in DNA: TGCGCCAGCAGCCAAGATTGGAACAGGGAAGAGACCCAGTACTTC. Amino acids: CASSQDWNREETQYF. V usage is TRBV4-1 and J usage is TRBJ2-5; D is possibly TRBD1 (6 bases). Germline V gene data show CDR1 as MGHRA and CDR2 as YSYEKL. V was shortened by 0 bases and J by 3 bases, with 11 bases between the two germline ends. The CDR3 runs 15 residues.

The V call is TRBV12-3 or TRBV12-4, the J call TRBJ1-5, with D perhaps TRBD1 (5 bases). V lost 0 bases and J lost 5, with 8 bases in between. The CDR3 length is 14 residues. Here the CDR3 reads CASSLAGGDQPQHF. CDR3 sequence (DNA): TGTGCCAGCAGTTTAGCCGGAGGGGATCAGCCCCAGCATTTT.

The table lists this clonotype with many counts. V is TRBV7-2 and J is TRBJ1-4; D gene uncertain. Between the trimmed V and J ends, which lost 2 bases and 3 bases, there was a span of 4 bases. The germline V gene has CDR1 SGHTA and CDR2 FQGNSA. The length of the CDR3 is 13 residues. CDR3 in amino acids: CASSLMANEKLFF. The CDR3 region has the DNA TGTGCCAGCAGCTTAATGGCTAATGAAAAACTGTTTTTT.

Many counts were recorded for this clonotype. V is TRBV4-1 and J is TRBJ1-5; weak D call: TRBD1 (5 bases). Trimming pared 2 bases from V and 6 bases from J, leaving 14 bases between. The germline V gene has CDR1 MGHRA and CDR2 YSYEKL. This CDR3 comprises 15 residues. CDR3 sequence reads: CASSQTLWGSQPQHF. CDR3 bases: TGCGCCAGCAGCCAAACCCTCTGGGGGAGTCAGCCCCAGCATTTT.

About this clonotype itself: Being one base from a much bigger clone, this may be a read error. The genes are TRBV27 and TRBJ2-3, with D unresolved. The germline V gene has CDR1 MNHEY and CDR2 SMNVEV (reference sequence). This CDR3 is built from 14 residues. The CDR3 loop reads CAGSPGFHTDTQYF. CDR3 in DNA: TGTGCCGGCAGTCCCGGATTTCACACAGATACGCAGTATTTT.

This clonotype came up many times. This rearrangement joins TRBV4-3 to TRBJ1-1; TRBD1 matches at 7 bases. Germline V lookup: CDR1 LGHNA, CDR2 YSLEER. This CDR3 has 15 amino acids. The V and J ends lost 0 bases and 11 bases, in that order; junction bases with no gene match: 12. CDR3 bases: TGCGCCAGCAGCCAAGATCCTTCGACAGGGATGTGGGCTTTCTTT. Translated: CASSQDPSTGMWAFF.

Notes on this clonotype: Since a much larger clone is just one base distant, this may be a read error. The chain's CDR3 is CASTGGQEISKETQYF. The DNA of the CDR3 is TGTGCCAGCACGGGGGGACAGGAGATTTCCAAAGAGACCCAGTACTTC. The J gene is TRBJ2-5, the V gene TRBV6-9, with a possible D match to TRBD1 (8 bases). Per germline, CDR1 MNHGY and CDR2 SVAAGI. There are 16 residues in the CDR3. Between the trimmed V and J ends, which lost 7 bases and 3 bases, there was a span of 21 bases.

On this clonotype: A much larger clone differs by one base, so this may be a read error. J is TRBJ2-5 and V is TRBV4-1; possibly TRBD1 or TRBD2 for D (5 bases each). Germline V CDR1 and CDR2: MGHRA, YSYEKL. The CDR3 spans 17 residues. Trimming took off 0 bases at V and 2 bases at J, with 16 bases between the two ends. The CDR3 DNA follows: TGCGCCAGCAGCCAAGAGAGGTACGGGGCACTTCAAGAGACCCAGTACTTC. Protein: CASSQERYGALQETQYF.

As for this clonotype: One end of the junction is discordant with germline, which a read error may explain. V gene TRBV6-2 or TRBV6-3 combines with J gene TRBJ1-1; D unclear. CDR3 size: 13 residues. Germline values: CDR1 MNHEY, CDR2 SVGEGT. The CDR3 DNA reads as TGTGCCAGCAGCCATGACGGGAACACTGAAGCTCTCTTT. It codes for CASSHDGNTEALF.

This clonotype came up many times. The CDR3, as DNA: TGCAGTGCTAGAGGGGCCGGGAACACTGAAGCTTTCTTT. Amino acids: CSARGAGNTEAFF. The chain links TRBV20-1 to TRBJ1-1, with D unresolved. The germline V gene encodes CDR1 DFQATT and CDR2 SNEGSKA (reference sequence). V lost 1 base, J lost 1 base, and 7 bases lay in between. This CDR3 region has 13 residues.

Here the CDR3 reads CASSITSGGQETQYF. CDR3 nucleotides: TGTGCCAGTAGTATAACTAGCGGGGGACAAGAGACCCAGTACTTC. The chain couples TRBV19 to TRBJ2-5; 11 bases line up with TRBD2. J gave up 2 bases and V 2 bases, and 1 base lay outside the gene matches. This CDR3 contains 15 residues. Germline lookup yields CDR1 LNHDA and CDR2 SQIVND (reference sequence). The variable domain in full, with the rest retrieved from reference TRBV19 and TRBJ2-5, is DGGITQSPKYLFRKEGQNVTLSCEQNLNHDAMYWYRQDPGQGLRLIYYSQIVNDFQKGDIAEGYSVSREKKESFPLTVTSAQKNPTAFYLCASSITSGGQETQYFGPGTRLLVL.

The V and J genes are TRBV20-1 and TRBJ2-1; D not certain. In germline, CDR1 is DFQATT, CDR2 SNEGSKA (reference sequence). V lost 6 bases and J lost 4, with 7 bases in between. This CDR3 comprises 11 residues. CDR3 sequence reads: CSALIYNEQFF. CDR3 sequence (DNA): TGCAGTGCCCTCATATACAATGAGCAGTTCTTC.

This clonotype was observed many times. The chain has TRBV28 and TRBJ2-3; 7 bases map to TRBD1. This CDR3 spans 17 amino acids. The V segment lost 2 bases and the J segment 1 base; nucleotides outside the gene matches: 9. Germline values: CDR1 MDHEN, CDR2 SYDVKM. Written as DNA, the CDR3 is TGTGCCAGCAGTTTAACACCAGGGGGAATAGGCACAGATACGCAGTATTTT. Its translation: CASSLTPGGIGTDTQYF.

In regard to this clonotype: This may stem from a read error, because a much larger clone lies one nucleotide away. The conserved final phenylalanine or tryptophan is absent from the CDR3, which likely points to a read error. The chain is built from TRBV28 and TRBJ1-5; D might be TRBD1 (5 bases). The CDR3 extends over 18 amino acids. V lost 9 bases to trimming and J lost 2 bases, with 26 bases between them. CDR1 is MDHEN, CDR2 SYDVKM, per germline. The CDR3 DNA reads TGTGCCAGTGTGGGGCGGGACTTAAGTAGTTTGGGCAATCAGCCCCAGCATTAT. Its protein is CASVGRDLSSLGNQPQHY.

This clonotype was counted ten times or more. The chain combines TRBV6-1 with TRBJ2-5, with D unclear. The CDR3 consists of 12 residues. Trimming left V 3 bases short and J 7 bases short, with 9 bases between. Germline assignment: CDR1 MNHNS and CDR2 SASEGT. CDR3 sequence reads: CASSDVMATQYF. The CDR3 DNA is TGTGCCAGCAGTGACGTAATGGCGACCCAGTACTTC.

This clonotype was detected many times. The genes are TRBV12-3 or TRBV12-4 and TRBJ2-3; 9 bases align to TRBD2. The CDR3 spans 15 residues. Germline trimming cut 6 bases from V and 2 bases from J; bases unmatched to any gene: 6. CDR3 coding DNA: TGTGCCAGCAGCATAGCGGGGGACTTCACAGATACGCAGTATTTT. As protein: CASSIAGDFTDTQYF.

At least ten counts were recorded for this clonotype. The V call is TRBV7-3, the J call TRBJ2-1; the match to TRBD2 covers 8 bases. The germline gives CDR1 SGHTA, CDR2 FQGTGA. The CDR3 runs to 16 residues. V was pared by 1 base and J by 2 bases, with 4 bases of the junction left unmatched. The CDR3 sequence is CASSLNAGGPYNEQFF. CDR3 bases: TGTGCCAGCAGCTTAAATGCGGGAGGCCCCTACAATGAGCAGTTCTTC.

The chain couples TRBV19 to TRBJ2-3; perhaps TRBD2 as D (7 bases). Trimming removed 2 bases at V and 0 bases at J, with 9 bases between. The CDR3 runs to 15 residues. The germline gives CDR1 LNHDA, CDR2 SQIVND (reference sequence). CDR3 residues: CASSITGGSTDTQYF. The DNA of the CDR3 is TGTGCCAGTAGTATAACGGGGGGCAGCACAGATACGCAGTATTTT.

Turning to this clonotype: A much larger clone sits a single nucleotide away, making a read error possible. V gene TRBV4-1 combines with J gene TRBJ1-3; D is undetermined. From germline, CDR1 is MGHRA and CDR2 YSYEKL. V was clipped by 0 bases and J by 9 bases, with 18 bases between them. The CDR3 covers 16 residues. The CDR3 spells CASSQDPGRMTGTIYF. CDR3 nucleotide sequence: TGCGCCAGCAGCCAAGATCCAGGAAGGATGACGGGCACCATATATTTT.

As regards this clonotype: This may arise from a read error, as a much more abundant clone is one base away. V is TRBV19 and J is TRBJ2-3; D remains ambiguous. CDR3 length equals 15 residues. Germline CDR1 LNHDA, CDR2 SQIVND (reference sequence). The CDR3 spells CTSSIGIVSTDTQYF. Written as DNA, the CDR3 is TGTACCAGTAGTATCGGAATAGTGAGCACAGATACGCAGTATTTT.

The V gene is TRBV27, the J gene TRBJ2-1; no definite D call. CDR1 and CDR2 (germline): MNHEY, SMNVEV (reference sequence). CDR3 size: 16 residues. Trimming removed 8 bases at V and 0 bases at J, with 17 bases between. CDR3 nucleotide sequence: TGTGCCAGCGGTCCGCCTTTTGTCAGCTCCTACAATGAGCAGTTCTTC. This codes for CASGPPFVSSYNEQFF.

This clonotype showed up many times. The chain carries TRBV30 and TRBJ1-2, with TRBD1 matching over 12 bases. The germline CDR1 and CDR2 sequences are GTSNPN and SVGIG (reference sequence). V lost 3 bases and J lost 2; bases outside the gene matches: 4. The CDR3 consists of 15 residues. In nucleotides, the CDR3 is TGTGCCTGGAGGGCCGGGACAGGGGGCAACTATGGCTACACCTTC. This sequence encodes CAWRAGTGGNYGYTF.

This clonotype was counted between two and nine times. The chain uses TRBV12-3 or TRBV12-4 and TRBJ2-3, with D perhaps assigned TRBD1 or TRBD2 (6 bases each). This CDR3 contains 15 residues. With 6 bases removed from V and 1 base from J, the gap between germline ends came to 14 bases. CDR3 protein: CASSTGGLGTDTQYF. CDR3 nucleotides: TGTGCCAGCAGCACTGGGGGGCTGGGCACAGATACGCAGTATTTT.

Points on this clonotype: Being one base from a much bigger clone, this may be a read error. This chain links TRBV18 with TRBJ2-5; a weak D match, TRBD1 (5 bases). Germline CDR1 is KGHSH and CDR2 is LQKENI. This CDR3 has 16 amino acids. The DNA of the CDR3 is TGTGCCAGCCCACCAAACAATCCCGACAGCCAAGAGACCCAGTACTTC. This codes for CASPPNNPDSQETQYF.

This clonotype was seen only a few times. Just one base apart from a much larger clone, this may be a read error. This chain joins TRBV4-3 and TRBJ1-1, with D possibly TRBD1 on 5 matching bases. The germline V and J ends were trimmed by 0 bases and 6 bases, with 14 bases remaining between them. The CDR3 runs to 15 residues. The germline V gene encodes CDR1 LGHNA and CDR2 YSLEER. CDR3 coding DNA: TGCGCCAGCAGCCAAGAATCTGGGGGAAGTGCTGAAGCTTTCTTT. Translating gives CASSQESGGSAEAFF.

In this sample, this clonotype turned up many times. The chain recombines TRBV4-3 with TRBJ2-7; unclear D gene. The CDR3 totals 13 residues. V was trimmed by 0 bases and J by 2 bases, leaving 5 bases between them. Looked up from germline, CDR1 is LGHNA and CDR2 is YSLEER. CDR3 in amino acids: CASSQDTTYEQYF. CDR3 coding DNA: TGCGCCAGCAGCCAAGATACAACCTACGAGCAGTACTTC.

This clonotype was seen more than once but under ten times. The junction does not match germline at one end; this may be a read error. DNA of the CDR3: TGCGCCAGCAGCTTGCAAGAGACTAGCGGGCCGGCTCCGAACACCCGGGAGCTGTTTTTT. Protein: CASSLQETSGPAPNTRELFF. The V call is TRBV5-1, the J call TRBJ2-2; 10 nucleotides line up with TRBD2. This CDR3 contains 20 residues. Looked up from germline, CDR1 is SGHRS and CDR2 is YFSETQ.

This clonotype was seen many times. The chain uses TRBV4-2 and TRBJ2-3, with 10 positions matching TRBD2. The CDR3 is 16 amino acids. J lost 3 bases, V lost 1 base, and 4 bases had no gene match. Looked up from germline, CDR1 is LGHNA and CDR2 is YNFKEQ. The CDR3 nucleotides are TGTGCCAGCAGCCAAGTAGGGACTAGCGAGACAGATACGCAGTATTTT. This gives the protein CASSQVGTSETDTQYF.

Ten or more counts support this clonotype. V gene TRBV13 combines with J gene TRBJ2-3, with D tentatively TRBD1 or TRBD2 (5 bases each). V lost 5 bases and J lost 1, with 16 bases in between. Germline values: CDR1 PRHDT, CDR2 FYEKMQ (reference sequence). The CDR3 covers 16 residues. The DNA of the CDR3 is TGTGCCAGCAGCCCTGCCTCGGGGCCAGGCACAGATACGCAGTATTTT. It codes for CASSPASGPGTDTQYF. Using reference TRBV13 and TRBJ2-3 for the parts outside the CDR3, the full variable domain is AAGVIQSPRHLIKEKRETATLKCYPIPRHDTVYWYQQGPGQDPQFLISFYEKMQSDKGSIPDRFSAQQFSDYHSELNMSSLELGDSALYFCASSPASGPGTDTQYFGPGTRLTVL.

In this sample, this clonotype turned up many times. The chain uses TRBV20-1 and TRBJ2-7; 7 bases agree with TRBD2. The junction had 4 bases not matched to a gene; V was cut back by 3 bases and J by 2 bases. The germline V gene has CDR1 DFQATT and CDR2 SNEGSKA (reference sequence). This CDR3 is 13 amino acids long. In nucleotides, the CDR3 is TGCAGTGCTAGGGAGGGAGGGACCTACGAGCAGTACTTC. Its protein is CSAREGGTYEQYF.

This clonotype has at least ten counts. The chain combines TRBV4-1 with TRBJ2-7; the match to TRBD1 covers 7 bases. This CDR3 contains 15 residues. V gave up 0 bases and J gave up 5 bases; unmatched junction bases: 7. The germline V gene encodes CDR1 MGHRA and CDR2 YSYEKL. The CDR3, as DNA: TGCGCCAGCAGCCAAGAAGGGGGCGTTGTCAACGAGCAGTACTTC. Protein: CASSQEGGVVNEQYF.